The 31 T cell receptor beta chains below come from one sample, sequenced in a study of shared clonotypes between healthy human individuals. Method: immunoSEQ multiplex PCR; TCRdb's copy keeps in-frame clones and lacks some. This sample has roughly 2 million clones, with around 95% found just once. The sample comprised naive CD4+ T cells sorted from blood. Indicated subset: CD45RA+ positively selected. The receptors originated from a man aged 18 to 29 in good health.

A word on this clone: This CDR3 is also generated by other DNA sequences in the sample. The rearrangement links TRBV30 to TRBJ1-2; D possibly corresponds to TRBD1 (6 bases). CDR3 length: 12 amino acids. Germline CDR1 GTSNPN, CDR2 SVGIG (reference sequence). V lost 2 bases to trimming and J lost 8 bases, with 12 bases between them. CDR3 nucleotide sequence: TGTGCCTGGAGTTCTACAGGGTACGGCTACACCTTC. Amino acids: CAWSSTGYGYTF.

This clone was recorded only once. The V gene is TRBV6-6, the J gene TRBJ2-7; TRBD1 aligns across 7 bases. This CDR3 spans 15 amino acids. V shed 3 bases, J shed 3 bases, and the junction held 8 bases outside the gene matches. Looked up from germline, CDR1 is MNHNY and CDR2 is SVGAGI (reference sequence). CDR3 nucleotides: TGTGCCAGCAGTTATTCCGGGACAGCAAACTACGAGCAGTACTTC. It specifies CASSYSGTANYEQYF.

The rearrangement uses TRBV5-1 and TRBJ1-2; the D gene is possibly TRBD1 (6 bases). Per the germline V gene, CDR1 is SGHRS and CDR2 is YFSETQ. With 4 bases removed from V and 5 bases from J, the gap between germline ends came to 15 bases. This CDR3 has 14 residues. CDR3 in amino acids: CASSNTQGAYGYTF. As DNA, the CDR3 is TGCGCCAGCAGCAACACACAGGGTGCTTATGGCTACACCTTC.

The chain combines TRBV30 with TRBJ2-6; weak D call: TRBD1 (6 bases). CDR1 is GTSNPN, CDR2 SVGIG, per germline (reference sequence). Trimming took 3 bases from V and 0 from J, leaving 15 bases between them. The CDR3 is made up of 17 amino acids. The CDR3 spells CAWRNDRRSSGANVLTF. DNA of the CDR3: TGTGCCTGGAGGAATGACAGGCGTAGCTCTGGGGCCAACGTCCTGACTTTC.

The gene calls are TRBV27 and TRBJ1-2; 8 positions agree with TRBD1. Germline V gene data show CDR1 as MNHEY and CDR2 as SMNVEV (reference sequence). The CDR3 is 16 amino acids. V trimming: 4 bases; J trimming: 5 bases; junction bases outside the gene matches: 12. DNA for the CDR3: TGTGCCAGCAGTTCGTCTGCGGGGACAGGAAGATATGGCTACACCTTC. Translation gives CASSSSAGTGRYGYTF.

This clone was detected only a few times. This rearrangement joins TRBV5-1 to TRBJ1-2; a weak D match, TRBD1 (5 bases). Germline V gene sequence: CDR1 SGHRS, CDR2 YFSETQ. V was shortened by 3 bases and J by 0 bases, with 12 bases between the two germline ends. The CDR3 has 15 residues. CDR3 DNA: TGCGCCAGCAGCTCGCGGGGGGAAGCTAACTATGGCTACACCTTC. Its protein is CASSSRGEANYGYTF.

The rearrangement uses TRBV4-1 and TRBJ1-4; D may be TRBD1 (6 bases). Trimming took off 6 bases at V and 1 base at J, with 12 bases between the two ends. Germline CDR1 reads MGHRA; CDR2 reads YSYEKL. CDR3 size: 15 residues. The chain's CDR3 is CASRAGAGTNEKLFF. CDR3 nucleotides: TGCGCCAGCAGGGCGGGGGCTGGAACTAATGAAAAACTGTTTTTT.

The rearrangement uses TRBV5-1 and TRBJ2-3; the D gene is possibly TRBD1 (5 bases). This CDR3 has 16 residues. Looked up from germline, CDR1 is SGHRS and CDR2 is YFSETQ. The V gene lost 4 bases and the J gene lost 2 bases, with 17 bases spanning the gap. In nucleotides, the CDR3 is TGCGCCAGCAGCGGCTCAGGTGACAGATACACAGATACGCAGTATTTT. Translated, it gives CASSGSGDRYTDTQYF. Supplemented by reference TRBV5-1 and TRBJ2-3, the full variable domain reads KAGVTQTPRYLIKTRGQQVTLSCSPISGHRSVSWYQQTPGQGLQFLFEYFSETQRNKGNFPGRFSGRQFSNSRSEMNVSTLELGDSALYLCASSGSGDRYTDTQYFGPGTRLTVL.

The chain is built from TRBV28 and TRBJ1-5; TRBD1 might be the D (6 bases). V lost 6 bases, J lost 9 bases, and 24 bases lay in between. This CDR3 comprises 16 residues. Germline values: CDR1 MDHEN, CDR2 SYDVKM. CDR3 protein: CASRYPGQTGHWPQHF. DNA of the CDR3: TGTGCCAGCAGGTATCCGGGACAAACGGGTCATTGGCCCCAGCATTTT.

The DNA of the CDR3 is TGCGCCAGCAGCCTAACCGGGACCAGGAGAAACACCGGGGAGCTGTTTTTT. Translating it yields CASSLTGTRRNTGELFF. The rearrangement uses TRBV5-1 and TRBJ2-2; TRBD1 or TRBD2 may be the D gene (5 bases each). Germline V lookup: CDR1 SGHRS, CDR2 YFSETQ. Between the trimmed V and J ends, which lost 4 bases and 2 bases, there was a span of 18 bases. The CDR3 runs to 17 residues.

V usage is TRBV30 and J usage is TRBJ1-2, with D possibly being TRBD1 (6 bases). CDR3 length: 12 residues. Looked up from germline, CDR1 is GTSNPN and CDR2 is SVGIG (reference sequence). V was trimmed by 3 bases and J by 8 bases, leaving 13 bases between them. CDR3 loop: CAWSGMRGGYTF. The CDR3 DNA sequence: TGTGCCTGGAGCGGGATGAGGGGGGGCTACACCTTC.

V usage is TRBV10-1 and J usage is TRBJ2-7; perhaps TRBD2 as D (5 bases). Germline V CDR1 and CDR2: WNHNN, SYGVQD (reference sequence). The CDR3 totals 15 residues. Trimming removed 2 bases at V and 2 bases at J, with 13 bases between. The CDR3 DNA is TGCGCCAGCAGTGAGGTAGTGACTAAGACCTACGAGCAGTACTTC. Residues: CASSEVVTKTYEQYF.

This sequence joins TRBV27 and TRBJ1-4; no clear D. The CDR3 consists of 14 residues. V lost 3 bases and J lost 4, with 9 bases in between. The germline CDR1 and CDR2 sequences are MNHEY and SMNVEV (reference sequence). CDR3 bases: TGTGCCAGCAGTTTTAGTGGAGTTAATGAAAAACTGTTTTTT. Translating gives CASSFSGVNEKLFF.

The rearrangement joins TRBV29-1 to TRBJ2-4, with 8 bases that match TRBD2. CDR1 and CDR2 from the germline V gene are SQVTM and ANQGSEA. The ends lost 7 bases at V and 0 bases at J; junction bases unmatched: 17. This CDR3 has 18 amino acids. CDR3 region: CSATGTRGRHLAKNIQYF. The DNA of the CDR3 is TGCAGCGCAACCGGGACTAGAGGGCGGCATCTAGCCAAAAACATTCAGTACTTC.

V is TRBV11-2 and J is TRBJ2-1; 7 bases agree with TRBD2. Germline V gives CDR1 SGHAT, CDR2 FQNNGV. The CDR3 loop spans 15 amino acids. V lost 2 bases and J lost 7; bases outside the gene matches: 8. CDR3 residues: CASSLYAGAGNEQFF. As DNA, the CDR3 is TGTGCCAGCAGCTTATATGCGGGAGCCGGAAATGAGCAGTTCTTC.

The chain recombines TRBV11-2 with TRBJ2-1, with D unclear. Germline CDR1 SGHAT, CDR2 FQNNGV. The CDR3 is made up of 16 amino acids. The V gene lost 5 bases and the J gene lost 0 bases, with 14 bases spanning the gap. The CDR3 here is CASSRSGYSSYNEQFF. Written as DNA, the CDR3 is TGTGCCAGCAGCCGATCGGGCTACAGCTCCTACAATGAGCAGTTCTTC.

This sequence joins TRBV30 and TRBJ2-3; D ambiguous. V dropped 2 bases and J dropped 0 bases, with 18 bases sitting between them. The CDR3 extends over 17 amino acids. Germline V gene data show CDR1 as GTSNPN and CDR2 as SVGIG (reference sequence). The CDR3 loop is CAWSRTKLSTSTDTQYF. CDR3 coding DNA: TGTGCCTGGAGTCGGACCAAACTCTCGACTAGCACAGATACGCAGTATTTT.

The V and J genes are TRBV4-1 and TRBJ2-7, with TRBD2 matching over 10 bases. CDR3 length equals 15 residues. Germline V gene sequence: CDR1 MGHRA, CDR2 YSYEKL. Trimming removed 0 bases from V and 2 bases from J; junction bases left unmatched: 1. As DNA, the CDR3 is TGCGCCAGCAGCCAAGAACTAGCGGGAACCTACGAGCAGTACTTC. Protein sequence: CASSQELAGTYEQYF.

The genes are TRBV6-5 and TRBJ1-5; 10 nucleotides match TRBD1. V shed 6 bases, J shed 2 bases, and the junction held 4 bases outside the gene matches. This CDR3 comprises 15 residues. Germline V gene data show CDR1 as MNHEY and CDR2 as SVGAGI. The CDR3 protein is CASRTGGNGNQPQHF. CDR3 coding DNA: TGTGCCAGCAGGACAGGGGGCAATGGCAATCAGCCCCAGCATTTT.

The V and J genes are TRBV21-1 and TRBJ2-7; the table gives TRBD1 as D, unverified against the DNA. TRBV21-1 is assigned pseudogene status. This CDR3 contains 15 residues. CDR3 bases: TGTGCCAGCAACAAAGCCAACAGGGAAGACTACGAGCAGTACTTC. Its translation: CASNKANREDYEQYF.

This chain's CDR3 is CASSQGQNTEAFF. DNA for the CDR3: TGTGCCAGCAGCCAAGGACAGAACACTGAAGCTTTCTTT. This chain joins TRBV9 and TRBJ1-1, with D possibly matching TRBD1 (5 bases). This CDR3 spans 13 amino acids. Germline V lookup: CDR1 SGDLS, CDR2 YYNGEE. V was clipped by 4 bases and J by 1 base, with 8 bases between them.

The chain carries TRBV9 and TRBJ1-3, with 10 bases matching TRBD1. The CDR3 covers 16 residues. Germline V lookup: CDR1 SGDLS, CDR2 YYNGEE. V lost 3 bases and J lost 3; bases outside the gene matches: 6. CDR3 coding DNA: TGTGCCAGCAGCGCGACAGGGGGCGAGATTGGAAACACCATATATTTT. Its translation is CASSATGGEIGNTIYF.

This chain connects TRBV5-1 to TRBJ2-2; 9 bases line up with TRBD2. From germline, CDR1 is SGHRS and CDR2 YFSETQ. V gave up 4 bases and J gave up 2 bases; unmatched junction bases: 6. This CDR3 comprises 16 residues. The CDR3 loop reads CASSQLSGGNTGELFF. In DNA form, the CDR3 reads TGCGCCAGCAGCCAGCTTAGCGGGGGAAACACCGGGGAGCTGTTTTTT.

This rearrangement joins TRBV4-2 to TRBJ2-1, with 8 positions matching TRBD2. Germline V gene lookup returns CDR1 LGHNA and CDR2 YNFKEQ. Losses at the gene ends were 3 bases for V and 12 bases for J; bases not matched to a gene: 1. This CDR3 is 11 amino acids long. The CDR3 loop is CASSQRGAQFF. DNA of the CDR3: TGTGCCAGCAGCCAGCGGGGGGCGCAGTTCTTC.

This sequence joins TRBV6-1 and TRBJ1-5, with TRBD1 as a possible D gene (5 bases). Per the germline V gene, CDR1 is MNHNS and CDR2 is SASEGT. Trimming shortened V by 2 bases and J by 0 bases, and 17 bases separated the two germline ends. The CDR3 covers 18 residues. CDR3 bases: TGTGCCAGCAGTGAAAGGGGAGGGTTGGATTATAGCAATCAGCCCCAGCATTTT. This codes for CASSERGGLDYSNQPQHF.

For the CDR3, the DNA is TGTGCCAGCAGCTCGTCACAGGGCTTCTTCGCCTCTGGAAACACCATATATTTT. As protein: CASSSSQGFFASGNTIYF. The rearrangement links TRBV5-6 to TRBJ1-3; tentatively, D is TRBD1 (6 bases). CDR3 length: 18 amino acids. Per the germline V gene, CDR1 is SGHDT and CDR2 is YYEEEE. Trimming shortened V by 3 bases and J by 0 bases, and 19 bases separated the two germline ends. The full variable domain, completed using reference TRBV5-6 and TRBJ1-3, is DAGVTQSPTHLIKTRGQQVTLRCSPKSGHDTVSWYQQALGQGPQFIFQYYEEEERQRGNFPDRFSGHQFPNYSSELNVNALLLGDSALYLCASSSSQGFFASGNTIYFGEGSWLTVV.

The CDR3 reads CASSFISLNTEAFF. The CDR3 DNA sequence: TGTGCCAGCAGTTTTATCAGCCTGAACACTGAAGCTTTCTTT. V gene TRBV6-6 combines with J gene TRBJ1-1; no reliable D call. Germline assignment: CDR1 MNHNY and CDR2 SVGAGI (reference sequence). The V and J ends lost 4 bases and 0 bases respectively, with 9 bases between them. The CDR3 consists of 14 residues.

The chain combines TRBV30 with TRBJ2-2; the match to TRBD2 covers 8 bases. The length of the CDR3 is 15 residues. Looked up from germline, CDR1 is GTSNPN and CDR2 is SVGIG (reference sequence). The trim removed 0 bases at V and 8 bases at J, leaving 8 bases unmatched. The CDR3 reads CAWSVVVAGTGELFF. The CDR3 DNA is TGTGCCTGGAGTGTAGTTGTAGCGGGAACAGGGGAGCTGTTTTTT.

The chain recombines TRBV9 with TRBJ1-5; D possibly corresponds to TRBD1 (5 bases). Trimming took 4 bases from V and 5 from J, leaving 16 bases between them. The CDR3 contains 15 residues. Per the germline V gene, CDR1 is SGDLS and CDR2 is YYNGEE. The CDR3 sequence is CASSSGPAGDQPQHF. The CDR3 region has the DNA TGTGCCAGCAGCTCGGGACCCGCAGGAGATCAGCCCCAGCATTTT.

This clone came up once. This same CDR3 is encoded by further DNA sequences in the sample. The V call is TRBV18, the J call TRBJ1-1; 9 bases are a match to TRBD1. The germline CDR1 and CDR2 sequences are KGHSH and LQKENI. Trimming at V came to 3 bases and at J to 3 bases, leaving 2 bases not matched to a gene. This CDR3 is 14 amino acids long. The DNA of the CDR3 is TGTGCCAGCTCACCGAGACAGGGGGACACTGAAGCTTTCTTT. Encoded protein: CASSPRQGDTEAFF.

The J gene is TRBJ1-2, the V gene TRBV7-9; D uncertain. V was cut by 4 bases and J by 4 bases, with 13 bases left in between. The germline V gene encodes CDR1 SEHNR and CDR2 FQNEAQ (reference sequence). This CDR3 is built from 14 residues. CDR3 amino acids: CASSSLPVAYGYTF. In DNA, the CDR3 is TGTGCCAGCAGCTCCCTGCCAGTAGCCTATGGCTACACCTTC.